This TCR beta chain emerged from a study of T cells in Graves' hyperthyroidism and ophthalmopathy (dated by TCRdb to the late 2010s). Regarding the complete study: Peripheral blood was collected at initial diagnosis, before any treatment. TCR V-J signatures able to tell the groups apart were searched for in a discovery cohort of 100 patients, of whom roughly 42 had Graves' ophthalmopathy and about 60 had stable Graves' hyperthyroidism. Whether ophthalmopathy could be predicted prospectively was tested in an independent validation cohort made up of under 20 hyperthyroidism patients plus 17 patients who later progressed to ophthalmopathy. For training and testing, the roughly 93 patients in the discovery cohort were randomly divided in a 7:3 ratio. The study also compared thyroid tissue and blood T-cell repertoires from 5 to 7 Graves' hyperthyroidism patients. After sampling, hyperthyroidism patients received methimazole starting at 30 mg daily, and ophthalmopathy patients received high-dose intravenous methylprednisolone. According to the paper, TCR Vbeta CDR3 sequencing was carried out on over 130 peripheral blood samples, which came from more than 40 ophthalmopathy, some 73 hyperthyroidism and roughly 17 progressor patients. Overall results and qualifications from the work: Sample size was not statistically predetermined, and investigators were not blinded to group allocation. In cross-validation, a model built on a 13 V-J signature told ophthalmopathy apart from stable hyperthyroidism with about 90% sensitivity and about 81% specificity, and in testing the same model reached 80%/75%. Most expanded thyroid clonotypes (frequency above 0.001) were also detected in blood, suggesting blood repertoires may reflect thyroid immune responses. In validation, the model predicted progression to ophthalmopathy with roughly 66% sensitivity and around 72% specificity, a median of about 6.7 months before onset.

The TCR beta CDR3 regions were amplified from RNA transcripts. A first-round RT-PCR of the TCR CDR3 used the HTBI primer set with the Qiagen OneStep RT-PCR kit. Libraries were constructed in a second round of multiplex PCR, after which size selection and purification were carried out. Libraries were sequenced paired-end with 100 bp reads on an Illumina HiSeq2000. As for how the authors treated the data: SOAPnuke was used to process the raw data, removing reads that contained adapters or uncalled bases, had a mean Phred below 15, or lacked an exact match to the constant primer or identifier. COPE v1.2.5 was used to merge the high-quality paired reads, and each unique nucleotide sequence was defined as a clonotype. MiTCR v1.1 was used to align clonotypes to the IMGT TRBV, TRBD and TRBJ reference segments. Only V-J combinations with frequency above 0.0001, covering 99.2% of repertoires, were analysed. The TCS score was defined as the ratio of F50 (clonal expansion) to E x V (chaos), calculated using BLOSUM62-based TCRdist between CDR3 peptides within each V-J. Welch's t-statistics and random forest reduced roughly 500 V-J features to 10 to 15, which were used in a naive Bayes classifier (R e1071). The public sequencing data were trimmed at Q25 with fastp and processed into clonotypes with MiXCR by TCRdb, which kept only in-frame beta chains. Each entry merges the rows of one CDR3 protein and shows their most common DNA and genes. The V and J calls reflect TCRdb's pipeline rather than the authors' work. In this sample the table shows over 350,000 distinct CDR3 sequences, roughly 18% of which occur a single time. Roughly two fifths of the sample is held by the ten biggest clonotypes.

Moderately to severely active disease, a Clinical Activity Score of at least 3, a NOSPECS grade of at least 4, and a duration under 3 months were present in ophthalmopathy patients. The study excluded patients with uncontrolled infections, other autoimmune diseases, pregnancy or lactation. Diagnoses were based on clinical symptoms, serum thyroxine and TRAb, thyroid ultrasound and orbital computed tomography. PBMCs were isolated from approximately 10 ml of fresh peripheral blood by Ficoll-Paque density gradient centrifugation. Total RNA was extracted with Trizol reagent, and quality was checked on an Agilent 2100 Bioanalyzer. The CDR3 spans 16 residues, from the cysteine through the phenylalanine. Kept here is only the CDR3 DNA, which spans 48 bases and is read in frame from base 1. CDR1 and CDR2 are drawn from the germline V gene: SGHTA, FQGNSA. V is pruned by 5 bases and J by 6 bases, leaving 15 bases of the junction without a gene match.

This clonotype has a count of ten or more. Its antigen remains undetermined. Base qualities are missing; no much larger clone stands one base away. The receptor comes from a man younger than 35 with Graves' ophthalmopathy. In this chain, TRBV7-2 is recombined with TRBJ2-5; 7 middle bases align to TRBD1. The sequenced sample was blood. The CDR3 is CASSQGRQGRWKTQYF. The bases are TGTGCCAGCAGCCAGGGACGACAGGGAAGGTGGAAGACCCAGTACTTC.